This entry concerns a single TCR beta chain. Its specificity is not known. The data were obtained in a study of cytomegalovirus exposure and HLA in healthy donors. Donors showed nominal health when sampled, although they likely had unrecorded immune exposures. PCR was performed using 60 Vbeta and 13 Jbeta primers. TCRdb's copy holds only in-frame clones and misses some; the assay was immunoSEQ multiplex PCR. The data show 130,000 or so clones, approximately 80% seen once. The study's findings and limits: Exclusion applied to some V segments, including TRBV6-2 and TRBV6-3, as they were indistinguishable. Earlier analysis found most TCR beta V segments productive about 90% or about 30% of the time.

The V end lost 5 bases, the J end lost 2 bases, and 4 bases lay between the germline ends. This CDR3 comprises 12 residues. Per the germline V gene, CDR1 is SGHNT and CDR2 is YENEEA. The rearrangement uses TRBV11-3 and TRBJ1-3; D unclear. The sequence came from a woman in her late teens or twenties in good health and CMV-seronegative. Sequencing was performed on PBMCs. The CDR3 DNA sequence: TGTGCCAGCAGCCCTCCTGGAAACACCATATATTTT. Protein product: CASSPPGNTIYF.